The rows below give T cell receptor beta chains drawn from one sample of a study of OX40 agonist ivuxolimab in advanced cancers. Profiled with immunoSEQ multiplex PCR; TCRdb holds only in-frame clones, not every one. The table lists over 85,000 clones, roughly 90% of them singletons. Material: CD4+ or CD8+ T cells sorted from blood, obtained in a trial of the OX40 agonist ivuxolimab. All receptors come from an adult with an advanced solid tumor such as melanoma, head and neck, liver or kidney cancer. Both conserved end residues are part of each CDR3. D genes are given only for firm matches. Clone size is given for some rows only: seen once, a few or many times, or a class if the clone is expanded.

d_gene	v_gene	abundance	j_gene	CDR3aa	CDR3nt
NA	TRBV18	NA	TRBJ2-2	CASSPLGANTGELFF	TGTGCCAGCTCACCCTTGGGTGCGAACACCGGGGAGCTGTTTTTT
NA	TRBV18	once	TRBJ2-1	CASSPLAVGEQFF	TGTGCCAGCTCACCACTAGCAGTTGGTGAGCAGTTCTTC
TRBD2	TRBV29-1	NA	TRBJ2-3	CSARLAGVLDTQYF	TGCAGCGCCAGACTAGCGGGAGTCCTAGATACGCAGTATTTT
TRBD1	TRBV19	NA	TRBJ1-4	CASSGQGREKLFF	TGTGCCAGTAGTGGACAGGGGAGGGAAAAACTGTTTTTT
NA	TRBV6-1	NA	TRBJ1-3	CASSVGLSSGNTIYF	TGTGCCAGCAGTGTGGGGCTTAGCTCTGGAAACACCATATATTTT
TRBD1	TRBV5-1	NA	TRBJ2-5	CASTTGGGLAWETQYF	TGCGCCAGCACAACAGGGGGCGGCCTTGCTTGGGAGACCCAGTACTTC
TRBD1	TRBV5-1	NA	TRBJ1-5	CASSLGDRDNQPQHF	TGCGCCAGCAGCTTGGGGGACAGGGACAATCAGCCCCAGCATTTT
TRBD2	TRBV28	NA	TRBJ2-3	CASSLRTSGTSTDTQYF	TGTGCCAGCAGTTTACGGACTAGCGGGACTAGCACAGATACGCAGTATTTT
NA	TRBV6-5	NA	TRBJ2-7	CASSYGREVYEQYF	TGTGCCAGCAGTTACGGAAGGGAGGTGTACGAGCAGTACTTC
TRBD2	TRBV5-1	NA	TRBJ2-3	CASSLGGGGSTGDTQYF	TGCGCCAGCAGCTTGGGAGGCGGCGGGAGTACGGGAGATACGCAGTATTTT
NA	TRBV4-3	NA	TRBJ2-7	CASSQAGSGQYEQYF	TGCGCCAGCAGCCAAGCGGGATCAGGACAATACGAGCAGTACTTC
NA	TRBV7-3	NA	TRBJ2-6	CASSLGAVGANVLTF	TGTGCCAGCAGCTTAGGGGCGGTTGGGGCCAACGTCCTGACTTTC
NA	TRBV7-8	NA	TRBJ2-6	CASSLTTPPGTGANVLTF	TGTGCCAGCAGCTTAACGACCCCGCCGGGGACCGGGGCCAACGTCCTGACTTTC
NA	TRBV27	NA	TRBJ2-7	CASRRQGLSYEQYF	TGTGCCAGCAGGCGGCAGGGGTTGTCCTACGAGCAGTACTTC
TRBD1	TRBV2	NA	TRBJ1-5	CASSADRGPHSNQPQHF	TGTGCCAGCAGTGCGGACAGGGGGCCTCATAGCAATCAGCCCCAGCATTTT
NA	TRBV19	NA	TRBJ2-3	CASSWTGTDTQYF	TGTGCCAGTAGCTGGACAGGCACAGATACGCAGTATTTT